This T cell receptor beta chain was captured in a study of vaccination and CD4 T cells after COVID-19. Overall study: The authors gave control cultures a CEFX pool, an HIV-1 Nef pool, or no peptide.

To note about this clonotype: Its cognate antigen is unknown.

Treatment defined: approximately nine-day PBMC culture with coronavirus spike peptide pools or control peptides (ViraFEST assay). Following expansion of antigen-specific T cells with peptide pools, ViraFEST then sequenced TCRs. Culture conditions combined around 2 million PBMCs per well with 9 to 10 IU/ml IL-2 and 8.5 to 10 ug/ml peptide pools. Oncomine TCR Beta short-read sequencing was applied to DNA from cultured CD4+ T cells. TCRdb redid the calling of the PCR reads with MiXCR, one entry per CDR3 protein. The repertoire consists of around 10,000 distinct CDR3 sequences, with under 55% occurring once and the leading ten covering around a third. CDR3 length: 14 residues. The trim removed 6 bases at V and 6 bases at J, leaving 5 bases unmatched. Germline V gene data show CDR1 as DFQATT and CDR2 as SNEGSKA (reference sequence).

The chain uses TRBV20-1 and TRBJ2-1, with TRBD2 matching 13 bases. The material sequenced was CD4+ T cells from blood, cultured in vitro. The sequence came from a human donor who had recovered from COVID-19. CDR3 sequence: CSASRTSGGNEQFF. CDR3 coding DNA: TGCAGTGCCTCAAGGACTAGCGGGGGCAATGAGCAGTTCTTC.